The rows below give T cell receptor beta chains drawn from one sample of a study of CD8+ T cells in alopecia areata. Sequencing was performed with immunoSEQ multiplex PCR; in TCRdb, only in-frame clones are kept and a portion is missing. The data contain 110,000 or so clones, roughly three fifths of them singletons. The sequencing here drew on CD4+ T cells sorted from blood, taken at week 24, from a patient treated with tofacitinib. The receptors stem from a human donor with alopecia areata. The CDR3 runs from the conserved cysteine through the conserved F or W. The D gene is left open where the match is weak. Rows may omit the clone size; those that give it use once, few, many or a size class.

TRBV6-5	NA	NA	TRBJ1-2	TGTGCCAGCAGCCTGTCCGTGGGGTATGGCTACACCTTC	CASSLSVGYGYTF
TRBV4-1	NA	NA	TRBJ2-3	TGCGCCAGCAGCCAAGATCAGGTTGGGACAGATACGCAGTATTTT	CASSQDQVGTDTQYF
TRBV29-1	few	NA	TRBJ1-5	TGCAGCGTTGAAGCACGGGGGGGACCCTCAAAGCCCCAGCATTTT	CSVEARGGPSKPQHF
TRBV29-1	NA	NA	TRBJ2-3	TGCAGCGTTGAACAGGGGTCGACAGATACGCAGTATTTT	CSVEQGSTDTQYF
TRBV30	NA	NA	TRBJ1-1	TGTGCCTGGAGGGCCAATGAAGCTTTCTTT	CAWRANEAFF
TRBV5-1	NA	NA	TRBJ2-1	TGCGCCAGCAAAGGGTCGTCAACTATGTCGACGCAGTTCTTC	CASKGSSTMSTQFF
TRBV18	NA	NA	TRBJ1-5	TGTGCCAGCTCAAATGACAGAAATCAGCCCCAGCATTTT	CASSNDRNQPQHF
TRBV9	NA	NA	TRBJ2-5	TGTGCCAGCAGCGTCGGGTACCAAGAGACCCAGTACTTC	CASSVGYQETQYF
TRBV7-2	NA	TRBD1	TRBJ2-7	TGTGCCAGCAGCGCCGGGACAGGGTCCTACGAGCAGTACTTC	CASSAGTGSYEQYF
TRBV10-3	NA	TRBD1	TRBJ2-7	TGTGCCATCAGTGAAGACAGGGCCTACGAGCAGTACTTC	CAISEDRAYEQYF
TRBV28	few	TRBD2	TRBJ2-5	TGTGCCAGCAGTTTACCCAGCGGGGATCCGGAGACCCAGTACTTC	CASSLPSGDPETQYF
TRBV29-1	few	NA	TRBJ2-5	TGCAGCGTTCTCCCAAGCGGGCATCAAGAGACCCAGTACTTC	CSVLPSGHQETQYF
TRBV23-1	NA	TRBD1	TRBJ1-5	TGCGCCAGCATGGCAAGACAGGGCTTCTATAGCAATCAGCCCCAGCATTTT	CASMARQGFYSNQPQHF
TRBV5-6	few	TRBD2	TRBJ2-2	TGTGCCAGCAGAGAGCGGGGGCCGAACACCGGGGAGCTGTTTTTT	CASRERGPNTGELFF
TRBV6-5	NA	NA	TRBJ2-7	TGTGCCAGCAGTTATGATATTGGATCCGGCACCTACGAGCAGTACTTC	CASSYDIGSGTYEQYF
TRBV4-3	NA	NA	TRBJ1-2	TGCGCCAGCAGCCAAGGGGTTCTCGGGGGCTACACCTTC	CASSQGVLGGYTF
TRBV11-2	few	TRBD2	TRBJ2-5	TGTGCCAGCAGCTTAGGCCCAGCGGGGGTCACCCAAGAGACCCAGTACTTC	CASSLGPAGVTQETQYF
TRBV19	NA	NA	TRBJ2-7	TGTGCCAGTAGTATAGTATTCGGGACACCAACCTACGAGCAGTACTTC	CASSIVFGTPTYEQYF
TRBV7-2	NA	NA	TRBJ1-5	TGTGCCAGCAGCTTGGGGGCGCGGCAGCCCCAGCATTTT	CASSLGARQPQHF
TRBV2	NA	TRBD2	TRBJ2-1	TGTGCCAGCAGTGAGGGACTAGCGCCTCCTCGCTCCTACAATGAGCAGTTCTTC	CASSEGLAPPRSYNEQFF
TRBV9	NA	NA	TRBJ2-3	TGTGCCAGCAGCGTAGTTCCACAGCACACAGATACGCAGTATTTT	CASSVVPQHTDTQYF
TRBV30	few	NA	TRBJ2-5	TGTGCCTGGAGTGTAATGGGCGGCCAAGAGACCCAGTACTTC	CAWSVMGGQETQYF
TRBV5-4	NA	NA	TRBJ2-2	TGTGCCAGCAGCTCGAGCGGGGGGGAGCTGTTTTTT	CASSSSGGELFF
TRBV25-1	NA	NA	TRBJ2-1	TGTGCCAGCAGTGACAATGAGCAGTTCTTC	CASSDNEQFF
TRBV29-1	few	NA	TRBJ2-3	TGCAGCGTGGGGGGAGATACGCAGTATTTT	CSVGGDTQYF
TRBV6-5	few	TRBD2	TRBJ2-5	TGTGCCAGCAGTTACTCCCCGCTAGCGGGGACCCAGTACTTC	CASSYSPLAGTQYF